This TCR beta chain is from a study of T cells in Graves' hyperthyroidism and ophthalmopathy. About the research overall: Peripheral blood samples were taken at initial diagnosis, prior to any treatment.

The investigators amplified TCR beta CDR3 regions from RNA transcripts. RT-PCR in the first round (using the HTBI primer set) targeted the TCR CDR3. Each CDR3 protein is one row after TCRdb ran MiXCR on the multiplex PCR reads. The sample carries 650,000 to 750,000 distinct CDR3 sequences, approximately 14% recorded once. Hyperthyroidism patients were newly diagnosed, had disease duration under 2 months, and were aged 18 to 65 years. The CDR3 extends over 15 amino acids. With 6 bases removed from V and 2 bases from J, the gap between germline ends came to 15 bases. The germline gives CDR1 SGHTA, CDR2 FQGNSA. This clonotype was recorded many times. Antigen unknown. Findings and caveats of the study: Stable hyperthyroidism was told apart from ophthalmopathy by a model built on 13 V-J features.

Material: blood. This TCR was recovered from a woman aged 18-30 years with Graves' hyperthyroidism. The chain employs TRBV7-2 and TRBJ2-3; D not resolved. The CDR3 sequence is CASRKLSANTDTQYF. CDR3 in DNA: TGTGCCAGCAGGAAACTTTCGGCTAACACAGATACGCAGTATTTT.